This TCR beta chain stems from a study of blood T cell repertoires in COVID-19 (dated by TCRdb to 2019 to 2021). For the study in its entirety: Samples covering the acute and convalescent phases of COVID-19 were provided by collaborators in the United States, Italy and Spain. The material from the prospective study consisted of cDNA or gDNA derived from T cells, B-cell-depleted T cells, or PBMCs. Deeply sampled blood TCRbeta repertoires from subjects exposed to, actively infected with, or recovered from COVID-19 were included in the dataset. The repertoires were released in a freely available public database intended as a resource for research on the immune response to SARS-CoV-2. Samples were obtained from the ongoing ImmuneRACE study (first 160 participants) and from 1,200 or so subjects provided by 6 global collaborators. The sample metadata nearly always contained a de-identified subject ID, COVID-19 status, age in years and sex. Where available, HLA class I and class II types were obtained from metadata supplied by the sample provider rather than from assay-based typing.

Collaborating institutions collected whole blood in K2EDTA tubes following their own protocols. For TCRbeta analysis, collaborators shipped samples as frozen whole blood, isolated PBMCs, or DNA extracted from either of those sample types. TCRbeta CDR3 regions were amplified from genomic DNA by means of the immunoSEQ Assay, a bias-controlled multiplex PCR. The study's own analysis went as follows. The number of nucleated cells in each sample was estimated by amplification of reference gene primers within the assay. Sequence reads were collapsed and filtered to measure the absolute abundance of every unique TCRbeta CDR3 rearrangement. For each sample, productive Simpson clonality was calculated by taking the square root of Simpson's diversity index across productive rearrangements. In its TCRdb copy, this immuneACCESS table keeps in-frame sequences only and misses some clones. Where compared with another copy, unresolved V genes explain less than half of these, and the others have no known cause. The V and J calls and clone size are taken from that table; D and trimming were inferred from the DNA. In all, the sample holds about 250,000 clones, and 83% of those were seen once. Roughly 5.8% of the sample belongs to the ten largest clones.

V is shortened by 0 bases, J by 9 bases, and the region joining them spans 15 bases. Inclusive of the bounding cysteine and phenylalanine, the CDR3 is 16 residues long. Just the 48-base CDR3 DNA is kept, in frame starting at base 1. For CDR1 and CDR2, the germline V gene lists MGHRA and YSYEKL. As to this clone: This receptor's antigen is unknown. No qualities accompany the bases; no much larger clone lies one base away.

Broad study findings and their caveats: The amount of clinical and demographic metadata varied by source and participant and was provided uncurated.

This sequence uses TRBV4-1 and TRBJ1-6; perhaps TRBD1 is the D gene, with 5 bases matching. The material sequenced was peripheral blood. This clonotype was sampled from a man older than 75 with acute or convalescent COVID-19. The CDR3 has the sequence CASSQEGLGGSSPLHF. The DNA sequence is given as TGCGCCAGCAGCCAAGAAGGCCTGGGGGGGAGTTCACCCCTCCACTTT.